The 27 T cell receptor beta chains below were found in one sample sequenced in a study of identical twins. TCRdb analysed the 5' RACE reads with MiXCR anew, one entry per CDR3 protein. The repertoire holds 240,000 or so distinct CDR3 sequences, with roughly 12% as singletons. These data were also reused for a study on yellow fever vaccine responses in identical twins.

Material for sequencing was memory (CD45RO+) T cells sorted from blood. These receptors were collected from a woman between 18 and 29 years old in good health.

At least ten counts were recorded for this clonotype. CDR3 DNA: TGTGCCAGCAGTTTGGGGAAGACCCAGTACTTC. Protein sequence: CASSLGKTQYF. V is TRBV12-3 or TRBV12-4 and J is TRBJ2-5, with no clear D. The V end lost 3 bases, the J end lost 6 bases, and 5 bases lay between the germline ends. This CDR3 spans 11 amino acids.

The gene calls are TRBV14 and TRBJ2-3; 14 positions match TRBD2. This CDR3 has 20 residues. Trimming at V came to 4 bases and at J to 0 bases, leaving 12 bases not matched to a gene. CDR1 is SGHDN and CDR2 is FVKESK in the germline V gene. The CDR3 protein is CASSPLKPGLAGASTDTQYF. Here the CDR3 DNA reads TGTGCCAGCAGCCCCCTAAAACCGGGACTAGCGGGGGCTAGCACAGATACGCAGTATTTT.

This clonotype was counted a few times. This sequence joins TRBV20-1 and TRBJ2-5; 7 nucleotides match TRBD1. The trim removed 3 bases at V and 3 bases at J, leaving 4 bases unmatched. The germline gives CDR1 DFQATT, CDR2 SNEGSKA (reference sequence). This CDR3 spans 13 amino acids. The DNA for the CDR3 is TGCAGTGCTAGCAGGGACAGCAAAGAGACCCAGTACTTC. Protein sequence: CSASRDSKETQYF.

There are a few counts of this clonotype. The J gene is TRBJ2-1, the V gene TRBV7-9; 7 nucleotides align to TRBD2. There are 15 residues in the CDR3. After removal of 5 bases from V and 3 bases from J, the junction contained 7 bases not matched to a gene. Germline CDR1 reads SEHNR; CDR2 reads FQNEAQ (reference sequence). CDR3 protein: CASSAGSGVYNEQFF. The CDR3 DNA reads as TGTGCCAGCAGCGCCGGAAGCGGGGTCTACAATGAGCAGTTCTTC.

This clonotype appeared a few times. In nucleotides, the CDR3 is TGCGCCAGCAGCCCGGGGCCGGGGGGAACCTACGAGCAGTACTTC. Translated, it gives CASSPGPGGTYEQYF. The chain employs TRBV5-1 and TRBJ2-7; 7 nucleotides align to TRBD2. CDR3 length: 15 amino acids. Germline CDR1 and CDR2: SGHRS and YFSETQ. The V gene end was trimmed by 4 bases and the J gene end by 2 bases; junction bases not matched to a gene: 9.

This clonotype has a handful of counts. The gene calls are TRBV29-1 and TRBJ2-3; 7 bases match TRBD1. Germline lookup yields CDR1 SQVTM and CDR2 ANQGSEA. The CDR3 runs to 13 residues. The V segment lost 4 bases and the J segment 7 bases; nucleotides outside the gene matches: 8. The CDR3 loop reads CSVAHGTAYTQYF. CDR3 DNA sequence: TGCAGCGTTGCCCATGGGACAGCGTATACGCAGTATTTT.

The chain joins TRBV5-1 to TRBJ2-4, with 7 positions matching TRBD1. The germline CDR1 and CDR2 sequences are SGHRS and YFSETQ. V gave up 4 bases and J gave up 6 bases; unmatched junction bases: 10. The CDR3 totals 15 residues. The CDR3 bases are TGCGCCAGCAGCCCCGGGACAGCAATCCTAAACATTCAGTACTTC. The encoded protein is CASSPGTAILNIQYF.

This clonotype was counted many times. The chain employs TRBV5-4 and TRBJ1-1; 11 bases align to TRBD1. Germline V gene data show CDR1 as SGHNT and CDR2 as YYREEE (reference sequence). The CDR3 covers 15 residues. V was pared by 4 bases and J by 2 bases, with 4 bases of the junction left unmatched. The DNA of the CDR3 is TGTGCCAGCAGCCCCCGGACAGGGGGCAACACTGAAGCTTTCTTT. Translating it yields CASSPRTGGNTEAFF.

V gene TRBV5-6 combines with J gene TRBJ1-2; weak D call: TRBD1 (5 bases). Germline CDR1 and CDR2: SGHDT and YYEEEE. CDR3 size: 14 residues. The germline V and J ends were trimmed by 1 base and 4 bases, with 11 bases remaining between them. CDR3 nucleotide sequence: TGTGCCAGCAGCTTGTTGACAGTTCGCTATGGCTACACCTTC. The encoded protein is CASSLLTVRYGYTF.

In its sample, this clonotype was seen many times. CDR3: CASSFGGDGYTF. CDR3 in DNA: TGCGCCAGCAGCTTTGGGGGTGATGGCTACACCTTC. V usage is TRBV5-1 and J usage is TRBJ1-2; D may be TRBD1 (5 bases). CDR1 and CDR2 from the germline V gene are SGHRS and YFSETQ. Trimming removed 2 bases at V and 6 bases at J, with 8 bases between. The CDR3 sequence is 12 residues long.

This clonotype was recorded at least ten times. The chain employs TRBV28 and TRBJ2-7, with D perhaps matching TRBD2 (7 bases). This CDR3 comprises 17 residues. The germline V gene has CDR1 MDHEN and CDR2 SYDVKM. Trimming removed 5 bases at V and 0 bases at J, with 20 bases between. CDR3 in amino acids: CASSRNGGGHRSYEQYF. CDR3 DNA: TGTGCCAGCAGTCGAAATGGGGGGGGCCACCGCTCCTACGAGCAGTACTTC.

In its sample, this clonotype was seen a few times. The CDR3, as DNA: TGCAGTGCCCTGCTCCGGGGTTTGGACATTCAGTACTTC. It encodes CSALLRGLDIQYF. The V gene is TRBV20-1, the J gene TRBJ2-4; tentative D call: TRBD2 (5 bases). V lost 6 bases, J lost 8 bases, and 17 bases lay in between. The CDR3 length is 13 residues. Per germline, CDR1 DFQATT and CDR2 SNEGSKA (reference sequence).

The table lists this clonotype with many counts. The chain couples TRBV12-3 or TRBV12-4 to TRBJ2-3; D could derive from TRBD1 or TRBD2 (5 bases each). Trimming removed 5 bases from V and 8 bases from J, with 23 bases in between. This CDR3 is 16 amino acids long. The DNA of the CDR3 is TGTGCCAGCAGTCTAGGTGCTGGGGGTTTTGCGGGTACGCAGTATTTT. It specifies CASSLGAGGFAGTQYF.

This chain links TRBV10-3 with TRBJ2-7; 8 bases are a match to TRBD1. In germline, CDR1 is ENHRY, CDR2 SYGVKD. The CDR3 is made up of 16 amino acids. The V and J ends lost 4 bases and 0 bases, in that order; junction bases with no gene match: 8. The CDR3, as DNA: TGTGCCATCAGTGTTGGGACAGGCTCCATCTCCTACGAGCAGTACTTC. It translates to CAISVGTGSISYEQYF.

This sequence joins TRBV5-4 and TRBJ2-5; TRBD2 aligns across 13 bases. The CDR3 runs 16 residues. In germline, CDR1 is SGHNT, CDR2 YYREEE (reference sequence). V trimming: 6 bases; J trimming: 3 bases; junction bases outside the gene matches: 8. The CDR3 region is CASNSWGLAGKETQYF. CDR3 sequence (DNA): TGTGCCAGCAACTCCTGGGGACTAGCGGGAAAAGAGACCCAGTACTTC.

There are many counts of this clonotype. The chain has TRBV2 and TRBJ2-1; 8 bases line up with TRBD1. The CDR3 consists of 15 residues. V was clipped by 6 bases and J by 4 bases; unmatched bases: 8. Germline V gene sequence: CDR1 SNHLY, CDR2 FYNNEI. CDR3 in DNA: TGTGCCAGCAGGGGAAGGGACAGGTTTTACAATGAGCAGTTCTTC. It codes for CASRGRDRFYNEQFF.

This sequence joins TRBV18 and TRBJ2-2; the D is unclear. The germline CDR1 and CDR2 sequences are KGHSH and LQKENI. The CDR3 length is 15 residues. V was cut by 1 base and J by 0 bases, with 6 bases left in between. As DNA, the CDR3 is TGTGCCAGCTCACCACGGCCCACGAACACCGGGGAGCTGTTTTTT. This encodes CASSPRPTNTGELFF. Full variable domain (outside the CDR3, taken from reference TRBV18 and TRBJ2-2): NAGVMQNPRHLVRRRGQEARLRCSPMKGHSHVYWYRQLPEEGLKFMVYLQKENIIDESGMPKERFSAEFPKEGPSILRIQQVVRGDSAAYFCASSPRPTNTGELFFGEGSRLTVL.

V usage is TRBV20-1 and J usage is TRBJ2-3; D is unclear. Germline CDR1 reads DFQATT; CDR2 reads SNEGSKA (reference sequence). This CDR3 region has 16 residues. With 3 bases removed from V and 0 bases from J, the gap between germline ends came to 16 bases. The CDR3 spells CSARSRRHSSTDTQYF. The CDR3 bases are TGCAGTGCTAGGTCCCGAAGACACTCTAGCACAGATACGCAGTATTTT.

This clonotype was detected once. CDR3: CASSRPQGSYEQYF. CDR3 in DNA: TGTGCCAGCAGCCGCCCACAGGGCTCCTACGAGCAGTACTTC. The rearrangement joins TRBV7-9 to TRBJ2-7; possible D gene TRBD1, 6 bases. V was trimmed by 5 bases and J by 0 bases, leaving 11 bases between them. The CDR3 runs to 14 residues. Germline V gene lookup returns CDR1 SEHNR and CDR2 FQNEAQ (reference sequence).

The chain links TRBV6-2 or TRBV6-3 to TRBJ2-7, with 9 bases aligning to TRBD2. CDR3 length: 15 amino acids. V was pared by 0 bases and J by 2 bases, with 2 bases of the junction left unmatched. The germline gives CDR1 MNHEY, CDR2 SVGEGT. DNA for the CDR3: TGTGCCAGCAGTTACTCTTCTAGCGGGGCCTACGAGCAGTACTTC. This gives the protein CASSYSSSGAYEQYF.

The V gene is TRBV28, the J gene TRBJ2-5, with TRBD2 matching 7 bases. This CDR3 has 19 residues. Per germline, CDR1 MDHEN and CDR2 SYDVKM. V lost 6 bases and J lost 5; bases outside the gene matches: 24. Here the CDR3 DNA reads TGTGCCAGCAGCCCCGGGTGGGGCGGGAGAACGCCGGCTTGGGAGACCCAGTACTTC. Protein sequence: CASSPGWGGRTPAWETQYF. Full variable domain (rest looked up from reference TRBV28 and TRBJ2-5): DVKVTQSSRYLVKRTGEKVFLECVQDMDHENMFWYRQDPGLGLRLIYFSYDVKMKEKGDIPEGYSVSREKKERFSLILESASTNQTSMYLCASSPGWGGRTPAWETQYFGPGTRLLVL.

This clonotype was detected a few times. This sequence joins TRBV20-1 and TRBJ2-5; 8 bases are shared with TRBD2. Germline lookup yields CDR1 DFQATT and CDR2 SNEGSKA (reference sequence). This CDR3 has 14 residues. V lost 2 bases, J lost 4 bases, and 6 bases stayed unmatched. CDR3 sequence reads: CSARSGTSRETQYF. The CDR3 DNA sequence: TGCAGTGCTAGATCTGGGACTAGTAGAGAGACCCAGTACTTC.

This clonotype was counted only a few times. The J gene is TRBJ2-5, the V gene TRBV28, with D unclear. V gave up 1 base and J gave up 1 base, with 16 bases separating them. This CDR3 has 17 residues. Germline CDR1 reads MDHEN; CDR2 reads SYDVKM. CDR3 sequence (DNA): TGTGCCAGCAGTTTATTCGGCGGCAGTACTTCCCAAGAGACCCAGTACTTC. Translated, it gives CASSLFGGSTSQETQYF.

This clonotype occurred many times. The rearrangement links TRBV27 to TRBJ1-5, with D uncertain. V was clipped by 3 bases and J by 1 base, with 10 bases between them. Germline loops: CDR1 MNHEY, CDR2 SMNVEV (reference sequence). CDR3 size: 15 residues. The CDR3, as DNA: TGTGCCAGCAGTTTCTCTGGAGGGAGCAATCAGCCCCAGCATTTT. It codes for CASSFSGGSNQPQHF.

This clonotype was seen at least ten times. This chain uses TRBV6-6 with TRBJ2-5; 7 bases fit TRBD2. This CDR3 has 15 residues. J gave up 2 bases and V 2 bases, and 5 bases lay outside the gene matches. Germline CDR1 is MNHNY and CDR2 is SVGAGI (reference sequence). The CDR3 here is CASSYGGVLQETQYF. DNA of the CDR3: TGTGCCAGCAGTTACGGGGGGGTCCTACAAGAGACCCAGTACTTC.

This clonotype occurred a few times. J is TRBJ2-3 and V is TRBV15, with D perhaps TRBD1 (6 bases). The CDR3 runs to 16 residues. CDR1 is LNHNV, CDR2 YYDKDF, per germline (reference sequence). Trimming stripped 1 base from V and 1 base from J, with 12 bases between. DNA for the CDR3: TGTGCCACCAGCAGAGGGTCGAAGGGGGGCACAGATACGCAGTATTTT. Its translation is CATSRGSKGGTDTQYF.

This clonotype was detected a few times. CDR3 residues: CASSPTPTGSQETQYF. CDR3 DNA sequence: TGTGCCAGCAGCCCCACCCCGACAGGGTCGCAAGAGACCCAGTACTTC. The chain carries TRBV6-1 and TRBJ2-5; 7 positions match TRBD1. V lost 6 bases, J lost 2 bases, and 12 bases stayed unmatched. The CDR3 is made up of 16 amino acids. CDR1 MNHNS and CDR2 SASEGT come from the germline V gene.